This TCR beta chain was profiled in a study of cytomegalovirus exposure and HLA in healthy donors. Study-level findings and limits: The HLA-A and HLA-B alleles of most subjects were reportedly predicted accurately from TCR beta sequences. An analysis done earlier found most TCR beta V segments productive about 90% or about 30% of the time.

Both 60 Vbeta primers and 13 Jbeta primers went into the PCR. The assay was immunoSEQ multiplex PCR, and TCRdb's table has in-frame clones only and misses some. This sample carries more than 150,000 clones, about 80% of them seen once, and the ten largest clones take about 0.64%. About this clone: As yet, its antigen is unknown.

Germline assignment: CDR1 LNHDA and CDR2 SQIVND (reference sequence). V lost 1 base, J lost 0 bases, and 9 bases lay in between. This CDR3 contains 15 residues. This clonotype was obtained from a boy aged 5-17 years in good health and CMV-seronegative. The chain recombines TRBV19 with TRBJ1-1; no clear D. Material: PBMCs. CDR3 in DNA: TGTGCCAGTAGTATAGGAGCCACCATGAACACTGAAGCTTTCTTT. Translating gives CASSIGATMNTEAFF.